Below are 16 T cell receptor beta chains sequenced from a single sample in a study of beta chain features in type 1 diabetes (dated by TCRdb to 2016 to 2018). The investigation overall reported the following: In all four CD4+ subsets, TCRB CDR3 length was moderately but significantly shorter in type 1 diabetes patients.

The library was prepared using the immunoSEQ multiplex PCR assay. The entire amount of isolated RNA was reverse transcribed using the High Capacity cDNA Reverse Transcription Kit, so the sequenced TCRB transcripts were expressed ones. TCRdb carries this immuneACCESS record with in-frame sequences only. Its versions omit some clonotypes, under half of them owing to an unresolved V gene in the studies checked, with the rest unexplained. The sample table holds hundreds of thousands of clones, of which approximately 14% were seen once. The top ten clonotypes cover 0.017% of the sample. These TCRs are of unknown antigen specificity. The specimen sequenced was naive CD4+ T cells from blood. The cell subset or site label, as the study defines it: true naive CD4+ T cells. Receptor source: a man aged 25 to 40 with type 1 diabetes.

The rearrangement joins TRBV4-3 to TRBJ2-7, with 16 bases lining up with TRBD2. The CDR3 is 16 amino acids. Germline V gene sequence: CDR1 LGHNA, CDR2 YSLEER. The V and J ends lost 3 bases and 2 bases, in that order; junction bases with no gene match: 1. DNA of the CDR3: TGCGCCAGCAGCCAGGGACTAGCGGGAGGGCCCTACGAGCAGTACTTC. It codes for CASSQGLAGGPYEQYF.

This clone was observed a handful of times. The chain recombines TRBV9 with TRBJ1-4, with unresolved D. This CDR3 region has 14 residues. Per germline, CDR1 SGDLS and CDR2 YYNGEE. Trimming took 0 bases from V and 3 from J, leaving 6 bases between them. The chain's CDR3 is CASSVGQANEKLFF. For the CDR3, the DNA is TGTGCCAGCAGCGTAGGCCAGGCTAATGAAAAACTGTTTTTT. Combining the CDR3 with reference TRBV9 and TRBJ1-4 gives the whole variable domain DSGVTQTPKHLITATGQRVTLRCSPRSGDLSVYWYQQSLDQGLQFLIQYYNGEERAKGNILERFSAQQFPDLHSELNLSSLELGDSALYFCASSVGQANEKLFFGSGTQLSVL.

This clone was seen more than once but under ten times. V usage is TRBV7-3 and J usage is TRBJ2-5; D gene ambiguous. The germline V gene has CDR1 SGHTA and CDR2 FQGTGA. The CDR3 length is 12 residues. Deletions cut 5 bases from V and 4 bases from J, with 8 bases between. The CDR3 DNA sequence: TGTGCCAGCAGCCCCAACTTAGAGACCCAGTACTTC. The encoded protein is CASSPNLETQYF.

The rearrangement joins TRBV14 to TRBJ2-1, with D perhaps matching TRBD2 (6 bases). The CDR3 is 16 amino acids. Germline V gene lookup returns CDR1 SGHDN and CDR2 FVKESK. The V gene lost 0 bases and the J gene lost 0 bases, with 9 bases spanning the gap. The CDR3 sequence is CASSQDIGSSYNEQFF. For the CDR3, the DNA is TGTGCCAGCAGCCAAGATATCGGGAGCTCCTACAATGAGCAGTTCTTC.

There are a few counts of this clone. This chain joins TRBV5-6 and TRBJ1-5; D gene ambiguous. Germline CDR1 reads SGHDT; CDR2 reads YYEEEE. This CDR3 has 16 residues. Trimming removed 1 base from V and 3 bases from J, with 14 bases in between. The CDR3 DNA reads TGTGCCAGCAGCTTGAGTGCGGGGTCGAACAATCAGCCCCAGCATTTT. Translating it yields CASSLSAGSNNQPQHF. Drawing the rest from reference TRBV5-6 and TRBJ1-5, the complete variable domain is DAGVTQSPTHLIKTRGQQVTLRCSPKSGHDTVSWYQQALGQGPQFIFQYYEEEERQRGNFPDRFSGHQFPNYSSELNVNALLLGDSALYLCASSLSAGSNNQPQHFGDGTRLSIL.

The chain joins TRBV5-4 to TRBJ1-1, with D possibly TRBD1 on 5 matching bases. Between the trimmed V and J ends, which lost 0 bases and 4 bases, there was a span of 19 bases. The germline CDR1 and CDR2 sequences are SGHNT and YYREEE (reference sequence). The CDR3 is made up of 17 amino acids. The CDR3 reads CASSLDWRQGRGTEAFF. Here the CDR3 DNA reads TGTGCCAGCAGCTTGGATTGGCGGCAGGGTCGAGGCACTGAAGCTTTCTTT.

The CDR3 sequence: CASSVGAGASETQYF. CDR3 in DNA: TGTGCCAGCAGTGTGGGGGCGGGAGCGTCAGAGACCCAGTACTTC. The gene calls are TRBV2 and TRBJ2-5; a weak D match, TRBD2 (7 bases). CDR1 SNHLY and CDR2 FYNNEI come from the germline V gene. CDR3 size: 15 residues. V shed 4 bases and J shed 4 bases, with 16 bases lying between them.

Only a few counts were recorded for this clone. This rearrangement joins TRBV7-3 to TRBJ1-1; no reliable D call. CDR1 and CDR2 (germline): SGHTA, FQGTGA. V was trimmed by 6 bases and J by 3 bases, leaving 11 bases between them. CDR3 size: 13 residues. The CDR3 region has the DNA TGTGCCAGCAGTCCGACATGGGACACTGAAGCTTTCTTT. Translation: CASSPTWDTEAFF.

This clone was detected a few times. The rearrangement links TRBV28 to TRBJ2-1, with 15 positions matching TRBD2. The trim removed 1 base at V and 8 bases at J, leaving 6 bases unmatched. Germline values: CDR1 MDHEN, CDR2 SYDVKM. The CDR3 totals 17 residues. The CDR3 protein is CASSLYGLAGGTDEQFF. The CDR3 DNA is TGTGCCAGCAGTTTATACGGACTAGCGGGAGGGACGGATGAGCAGTTCTTC.

The chain joins TRBV9 to TRBJ2-2; D remains unclear. CDR1 SGDLS and CDR2 YYNGEE come from the germline V gene. V lost 0 bases and J lost 4, with 7 bases in between. CDR3 length: 14 residues. The CDR3 loop reads CASSVGLPTGELFF. In nucleotides, the CDR3 is TGTGCCAGCAGCGTAGGGCTCCCCACCGGGGAGCTGTTTTTT.

The table lists this clone with a few counts. This rearrangement joins TRBV10-3 to TRBJ2-2; tentatively, D is TRBD1 (6 bases). CDR1 and CDR2 (germline): ENHRY, SYGVKD. The CDR3 covers 14 residues. V lost 6 bases to trimming and J lost 0 bases, with 8 bases between them. The CDR3 DNA reads TGTGCCATCAGGGACAGTTCGAACACCGGGGAGCTGTTTTTT. Encoded protein: CAIRDSSNTGELFF.

The genes are TRBV7-2 and TRBJ2-7; weak D call: TRBD2 (5 bases). The CDR3 length is 15 residues. Germline CDR1 reads SGHTA; CDR2 reads FQGNSA. Trimming removed 2 bases at V and 3 bases at J, with 14 bases between. The chain's CDR3 is CASSLRGSALYEQYF. CDR3 nucleotide sequence: TGTGCCAGCAGCTTAAGAGGTAGCGCGCTCTACGAGCAGTACTTC.

This clone was observed a handful of times. J is TRBJ2-5 and V is TRBV29-1, with D possibly being TRBD2 (7 bases). CDR3 size: 14 residues. The V gene lost 6 bases and the J gene lost 1 base, with 15 bases spanning the gap. CDR1 is SQVTM and CDR2 is ANQGSEA in the germline V gene. The CDR3 DNA sequence: TGCAGCGTAGCCGTGGGGGGGGCCCAAGAGACCCAGTACTTC. It encodes CSVAVGGAQETQYF.

This clone turned up a few times. The V gene is TRBV10-3, the J gene TRBJ1-1, with 7 bases fitting TRBD1. V was pared by 5 bases and J by 1 base, with 4 bases of the junction left unmatched. This CDR3 is 14 amino acids long. CDR1 ENHRY and CDR2 SYGVKD come from the germline V gene. DNA for the CDR3: TGTGCCATCAGTCGACAGGGTCCGAACACTGAAGCTTTCTTT. Translation: CAISRQGPNTEAFF.

This sequence joins TRBV7-2 and TRBJ2-6; a possible D gene is TRBD2 (5 bases). V lost 2 bases and J 1 base, leaving 6 bases between the germline ends. Germline V gene lookup returns CDR1 SGHTA and CDR2 FQGNSA. The CDR3 has 15 residues. The CDR3 DNA reads as TGTGCCAGCAGCTTAACGGGGTCTGGGGCCAACGTCCTGACTTTC. This encodes CASSLTGSGANVLTF.

The chain is built from TRBV11-2 and TRBJ1-5; TRBD1 might be the D (5 bases). Germline values: CDR1 SGHAT, CDR2 FQNNGV. Trimming took off 6 bases at V and 2 bases at J, with 17 bases between the two ends. This CDR3 is 16 amino acids long. The CDR3 DNA sequence: TGTGCCAGCAGGCAGCCGGGACTTAGGGGCAATCAGCCCCAGCATTTT. Translated: CASRQPGLRGNQPQHF.